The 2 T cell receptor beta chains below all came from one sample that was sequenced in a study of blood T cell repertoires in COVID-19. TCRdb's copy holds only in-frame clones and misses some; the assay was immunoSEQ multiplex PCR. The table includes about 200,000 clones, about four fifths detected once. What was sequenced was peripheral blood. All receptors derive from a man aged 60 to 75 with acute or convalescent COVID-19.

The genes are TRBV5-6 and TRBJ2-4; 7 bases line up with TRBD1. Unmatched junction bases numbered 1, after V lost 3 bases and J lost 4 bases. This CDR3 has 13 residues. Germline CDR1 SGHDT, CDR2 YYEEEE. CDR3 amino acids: CASSWDRKNIQYF. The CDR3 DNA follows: TGTGCCAGCAGCTGGGACAGAAAAAACATTCAGTACTTC.

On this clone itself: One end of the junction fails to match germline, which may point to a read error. The CDR3 loop reads CASSTTPPTGAPPVF. CDR3 nucleotides: TGTGCCAGTAGTACCACTCCTCCAACAGGGGCGCCTCCGGTTTTC. The chain recombines TRBV19 with TRBJ1-2, with TRBD1 matching 7 bases. There are 15 residues in the CDR3. The V gene's germline CDR1 is LNHDA and CDR2 SQIVND (reference sequence).